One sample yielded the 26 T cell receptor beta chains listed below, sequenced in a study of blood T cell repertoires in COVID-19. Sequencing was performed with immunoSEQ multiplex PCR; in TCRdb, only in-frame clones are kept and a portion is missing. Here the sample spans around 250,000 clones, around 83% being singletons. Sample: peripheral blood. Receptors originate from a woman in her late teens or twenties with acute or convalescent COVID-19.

Written as DNA, the CDR3 is TGTGCCAGCACAAATGGACAGAGCTCTGGGGCCAACGTCCTGACTTTC. Translated: CASTNGQSSGANVLTF. The gene calls are TRBV6-9 and TRBJ2-6; perhaps TRBD1 as D (6 bases). Looked up from germline, CDR1 is MNHGY and CDR2 is SVAAGI. The CDR3 contains 16 residues. V was clipped by 7 bases and J by 0 bases, with 13 bases between them.

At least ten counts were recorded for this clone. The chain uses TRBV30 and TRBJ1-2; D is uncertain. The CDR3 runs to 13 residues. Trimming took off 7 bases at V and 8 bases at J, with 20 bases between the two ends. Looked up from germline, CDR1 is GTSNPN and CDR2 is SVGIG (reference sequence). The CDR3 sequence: CAFSRLLIYGYTF. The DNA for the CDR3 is TGTGCCTTCAGCCGACTACTGATCTACGGCTACACCTTC.

The CDR3 bases are TGTGCCAGCAGTCCTGTAGCGTGGAGCTCCTACGAGCAGTACTTC. It is translated as CASSPVAWSSYEQYF. The chain carries TRBV28 and TRBJ2-7; D may be TRBD2 (5 bases). Germline V gene lookup returns CDR1 MDHEN and CDR2 SYDVKM. The CDR3 contains 15 residues. Trimming took off 5 bases at V and 0 bases at J, with 14 bases between the two ends.

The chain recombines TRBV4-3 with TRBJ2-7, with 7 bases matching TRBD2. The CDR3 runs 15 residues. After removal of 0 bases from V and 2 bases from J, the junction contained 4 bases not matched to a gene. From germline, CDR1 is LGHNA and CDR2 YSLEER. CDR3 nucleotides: TGCGCCAGCAGCCAAGAGACGGGAGGCCCCTACGAGCAGTACTTC. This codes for CASSQETGGPYEQYF.

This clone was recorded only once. CDR3 in amino acids: CASSPRRPGQGARETQYF. The CDR3 nucleotides read TGTGCCAGCAGTCCCCGTCGACCGGGACAGGGGGCGCGTGAGACCCAGTACTTC. This chain connects TRBV6-6 to TRBJ2-5, with TRBD1 matching over 12 bases. This CDR3 comprises 18 residues. The junction had 15 bases not matched to a gene; V was cut back by 5 bases and J by 5 bases. Germline V gene lookup returns CDR1 MNHNY and CDR2 SVGAGI (reference sequence).

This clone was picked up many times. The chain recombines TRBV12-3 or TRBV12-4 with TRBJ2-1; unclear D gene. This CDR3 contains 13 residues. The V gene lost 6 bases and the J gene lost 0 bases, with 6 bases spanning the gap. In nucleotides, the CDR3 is TGTGCCAGCAGGCGTCCCTCCTACAATGAGCAGTTCTTC. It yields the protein CASRRPSYNEQFF.

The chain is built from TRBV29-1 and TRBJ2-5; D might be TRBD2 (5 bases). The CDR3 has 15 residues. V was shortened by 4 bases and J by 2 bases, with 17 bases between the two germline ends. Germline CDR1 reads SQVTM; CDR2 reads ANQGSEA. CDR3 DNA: TGCAGCGTTGCCTGGAGGCGCGTGGGGCAAGAGACCCAGTACTTC. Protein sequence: CSVAWRRVGQETQYF.

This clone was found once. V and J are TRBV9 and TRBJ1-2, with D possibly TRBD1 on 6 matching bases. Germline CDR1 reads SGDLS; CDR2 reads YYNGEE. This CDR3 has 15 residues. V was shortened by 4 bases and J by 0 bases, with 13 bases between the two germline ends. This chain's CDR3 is CASSKGVEANYGYTF. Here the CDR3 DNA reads TGTGCCAGCAGCAAGGGGGTAGAAGCTAACTATGGCTACACCTTC. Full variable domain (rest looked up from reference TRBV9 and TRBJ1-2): DSGVTQTPKHLITATGQRVTLRCSPRSGDLSVYWYQQSLDQGLQFLIQYYNGEERAKGNILERFSAQQFPDLHSELNLSSLELGDSALYFCASSKGVEANYGYTFGSGTRLTVV.

The CDR3 nucleotides read TGTGCCAGCAGCTTGGGCTCTAGCGGTTCCCTTAATGAGCAGTTCTTC. Translating gives CASSLGSSGSLNEQFF. V is TRBV11-3 and J is TRBJ2-1; TRBD2 agrees at 7 bases. Per the germline V gene, CDR1 is SGHNT and CDR2 is YENEEA. V lost 3 bases to trimming and J lost 7 bases; unmatched junction nucleotides: 12. The CDR3 is 16 amino acids.

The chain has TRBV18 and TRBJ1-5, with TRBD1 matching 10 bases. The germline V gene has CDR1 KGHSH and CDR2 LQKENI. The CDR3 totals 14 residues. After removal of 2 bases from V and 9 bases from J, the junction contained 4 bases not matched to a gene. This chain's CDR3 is CASSPRDRGTPQHF. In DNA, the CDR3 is TGTGCCAGCTCACCAAGGGACAGGGGAACGCCCCAGCATTTT.

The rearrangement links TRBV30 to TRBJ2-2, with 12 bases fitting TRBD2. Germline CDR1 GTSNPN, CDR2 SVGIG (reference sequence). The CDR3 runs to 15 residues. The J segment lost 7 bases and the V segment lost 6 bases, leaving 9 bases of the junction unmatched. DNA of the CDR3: TGTGCCTGTAGACTAGCGGGAGTCCGTGGCGGGGAGCTGTTTTTT. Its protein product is CACRLAGVRGGELFF.

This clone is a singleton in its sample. CDR3 region: CASKLGGNTGELFF. Here the CDR3 DNA reads TGCGCCAGCAAACTAGGGGGGAACACCGGGGAGCTGTTTTTT. This chain uses TRBV5-1 with TRBJ2-2; the D gene is possibly TRBD1 (6 bases). V was clipped by 6 bases and J by 1 base, with 10 bases between them. Per the germline V gene, CDR1 is SGHRS and CDR2 is YFSETQ. The CDR3 has 14 amino acids.

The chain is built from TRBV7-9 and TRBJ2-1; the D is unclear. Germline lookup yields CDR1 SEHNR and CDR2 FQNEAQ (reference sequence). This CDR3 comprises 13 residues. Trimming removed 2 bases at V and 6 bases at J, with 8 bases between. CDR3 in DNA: TGTGCCAGCAGCTTACTCACTGCCAATGAGCAGTTCTTC. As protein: CASSLLTANEQFF. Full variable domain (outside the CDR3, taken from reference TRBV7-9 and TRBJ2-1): DTGVSQNPRHKITKRGQNVTFRCDPISEHNRLYWYRQTLGQGPEFLTYFQNEAQLEKSRLLSDRFSAERPKGSFSTLEIQRTEQGDSAMYLCASSLLTANEQFFGPGTRLTVL.

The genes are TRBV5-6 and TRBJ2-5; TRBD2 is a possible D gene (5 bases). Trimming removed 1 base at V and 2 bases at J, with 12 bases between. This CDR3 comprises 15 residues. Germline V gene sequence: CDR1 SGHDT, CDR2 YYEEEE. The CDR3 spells CASSLFAGRQETQYF. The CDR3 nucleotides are TGTGCCAGCAGCTTGTTTGCGGGCCGACAAGAGACCCAGTACTTC.

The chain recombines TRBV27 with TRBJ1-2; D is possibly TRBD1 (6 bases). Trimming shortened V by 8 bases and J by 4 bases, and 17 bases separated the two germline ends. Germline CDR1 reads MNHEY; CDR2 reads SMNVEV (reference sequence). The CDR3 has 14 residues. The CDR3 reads CASVGRGASYGYTF. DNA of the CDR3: TGTGCCAGCGTCGGGAGGGGGGCGTCCTATGGCTACACCTTC.

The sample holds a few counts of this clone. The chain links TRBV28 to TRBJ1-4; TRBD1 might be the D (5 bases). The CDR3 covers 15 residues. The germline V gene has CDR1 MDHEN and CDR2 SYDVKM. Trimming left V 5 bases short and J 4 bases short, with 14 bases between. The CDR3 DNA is TGTGCCAGCAGTACTACTCTAGGGGTTAATGAAAAACTGTTTTTT. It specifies CASSTTLGVNEKLFF.

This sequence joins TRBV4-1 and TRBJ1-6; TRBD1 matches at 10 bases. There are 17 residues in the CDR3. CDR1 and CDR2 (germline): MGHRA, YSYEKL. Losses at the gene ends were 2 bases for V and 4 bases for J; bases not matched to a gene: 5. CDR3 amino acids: CASSQQTGGEYNSPLHF. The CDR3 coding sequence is TGCGCCAGCAGCCAACAGACAGGGGGCGAATATAATTCACCCCTCCACTTT.

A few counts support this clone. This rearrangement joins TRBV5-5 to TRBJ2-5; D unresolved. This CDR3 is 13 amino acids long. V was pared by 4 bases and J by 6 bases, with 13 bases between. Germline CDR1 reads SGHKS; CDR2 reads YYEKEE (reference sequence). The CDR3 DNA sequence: TGTGCCAGCAGCCCCTCGGTCGAGAAGACCCAGTACTTC. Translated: CASSPSVEKTQYF.

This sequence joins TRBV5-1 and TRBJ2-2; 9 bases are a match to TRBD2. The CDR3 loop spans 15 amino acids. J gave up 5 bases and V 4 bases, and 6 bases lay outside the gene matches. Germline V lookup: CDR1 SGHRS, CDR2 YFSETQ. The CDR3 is CASSPRGRGTGELFF. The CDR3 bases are TGCGCCAGCAGCCCCCGCGGGAGGGGGACCGGGGAGCTGTTTTTT.

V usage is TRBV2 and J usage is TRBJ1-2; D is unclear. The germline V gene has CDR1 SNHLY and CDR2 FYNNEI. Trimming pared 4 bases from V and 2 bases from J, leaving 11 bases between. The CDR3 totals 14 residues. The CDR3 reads CASSAQAGNYGYTF. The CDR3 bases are TGTGCCAGCAGTGCCCAGGCGGGCAACTATGGCTACACCTTC.

This chain's CDR3 is CASSQDLGTAYQETQYF. The CDR3 bases are TGTGCCAGCAGCCAAGATCTGGGGACAGCGTACCAAGAGACCCAGTACTTC. This rearrangement joins TRBV3-1 (or the pseudogene TRBV3-2) to TRBJ2-5; 7 bases align to TRBD1. The CDR3 sequence is 17 residues long. Germline trimming cut 0 bases from V and 0 bases from J; bases unmatched to any gene: 7. Germline-derived CDR1 and CDR2 are LGHDT and YNNKEL (reference sequence).

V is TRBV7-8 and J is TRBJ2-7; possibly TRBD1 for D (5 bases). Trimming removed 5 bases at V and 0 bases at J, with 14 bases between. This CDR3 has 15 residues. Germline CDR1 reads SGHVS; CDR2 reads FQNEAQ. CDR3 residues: CASSQAQGFSYEQYF. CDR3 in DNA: TGTGCCAGCAGCCAGGCGCAGGGTTTCTCCTACGAGCAGTACTTC.

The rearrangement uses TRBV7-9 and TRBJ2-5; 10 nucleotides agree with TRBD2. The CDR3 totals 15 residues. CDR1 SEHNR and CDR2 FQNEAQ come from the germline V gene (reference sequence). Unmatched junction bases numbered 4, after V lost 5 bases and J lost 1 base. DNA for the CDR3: TGTGCCAGCAGCCATAGCGGGAGGACCCAAGAGACCCAGTACTTC. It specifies CASSHSGRTQETQYF.

The CDR3 spells CSALLAKSYYGYTF. The CDR3 DNA reads TGCAGCGCCCTACTAGCCAAATCTTACTATGGCTACACCTTC. The chain combines TRBV29-1 with TRBJ1-2; D unclear. CDR1 is SQVTM, CDR2 ANQGSEA, per germline. The CDR3 is made up of 14 amino acids. Trimming removed 7 bases from V and 3 bases from J, with 18 bases in between.

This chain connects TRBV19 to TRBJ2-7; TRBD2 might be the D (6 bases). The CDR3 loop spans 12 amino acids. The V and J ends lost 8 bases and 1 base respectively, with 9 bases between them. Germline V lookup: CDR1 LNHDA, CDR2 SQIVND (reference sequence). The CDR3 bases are TGTGCCAGTTCCAGCGGGTCCTACGAGCAGTACTTC. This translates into CASSSGSYEQYF.

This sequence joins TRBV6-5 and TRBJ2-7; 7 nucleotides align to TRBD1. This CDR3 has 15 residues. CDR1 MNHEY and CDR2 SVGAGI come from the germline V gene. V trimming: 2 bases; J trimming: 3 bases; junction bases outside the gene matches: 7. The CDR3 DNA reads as TGTGCCAGCAGTTACACACAGGGGTCCCACTACGAGCAGTACTTC. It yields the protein CASSYTQGSHYEQYF.